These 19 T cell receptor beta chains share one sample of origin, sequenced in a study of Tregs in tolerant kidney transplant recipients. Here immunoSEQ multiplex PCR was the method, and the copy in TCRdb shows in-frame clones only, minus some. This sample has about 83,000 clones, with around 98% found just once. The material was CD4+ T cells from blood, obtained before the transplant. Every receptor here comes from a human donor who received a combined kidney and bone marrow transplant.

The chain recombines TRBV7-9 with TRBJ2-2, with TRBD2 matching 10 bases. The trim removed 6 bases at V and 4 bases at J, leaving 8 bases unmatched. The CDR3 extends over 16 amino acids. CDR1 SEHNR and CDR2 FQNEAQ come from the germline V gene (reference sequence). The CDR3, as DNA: TGTGCCAGCAGTTTACTAGCGGGGTCGTTCACCGGGGAGCTGTTTTTT. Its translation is CASSLLAGSFTGELFF.

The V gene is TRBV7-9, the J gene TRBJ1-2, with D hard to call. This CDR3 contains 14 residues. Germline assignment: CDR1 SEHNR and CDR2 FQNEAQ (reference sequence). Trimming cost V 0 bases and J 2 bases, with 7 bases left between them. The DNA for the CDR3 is TGTGCCAGCAGCTTAGCGTCGGGGAACTATGGCTACACCTTC. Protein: CASSLASGNYGYTF.

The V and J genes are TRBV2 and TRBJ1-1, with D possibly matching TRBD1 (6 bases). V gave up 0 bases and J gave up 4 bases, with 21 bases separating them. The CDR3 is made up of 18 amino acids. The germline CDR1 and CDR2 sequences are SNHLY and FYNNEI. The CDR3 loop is CASSEALCRGGYCTEAFF. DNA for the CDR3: TGTGCCAGCAGTGAAGCGCTTTGCAGGGGCGGTTATTGCACTGAAGCTTTCTTT.

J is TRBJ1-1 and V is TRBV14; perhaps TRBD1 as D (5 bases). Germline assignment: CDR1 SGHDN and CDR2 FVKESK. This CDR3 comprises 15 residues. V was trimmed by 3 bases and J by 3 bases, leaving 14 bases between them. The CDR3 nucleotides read TGTGCCAGCAGCCAGGCGCTCCAGGGTTACACTGAAGCTTTCTTT. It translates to CASSQALQGYTEAFF. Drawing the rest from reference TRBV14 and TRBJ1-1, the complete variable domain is EAGVTQFPSHSVIEKGQTVTLRCDPISGHDNLYWYRRVMGKEIKFLLHFVKESKQDESGMPNNRFLAERTGGTYSTLKVQPAELEDSGVYFCASSQALQGYTEAFFGQGTRLTVV.

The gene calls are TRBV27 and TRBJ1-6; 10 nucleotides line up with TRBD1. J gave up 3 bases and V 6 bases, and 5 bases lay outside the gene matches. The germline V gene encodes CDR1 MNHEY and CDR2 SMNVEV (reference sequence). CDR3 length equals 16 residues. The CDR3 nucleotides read TGTGCCAGCAGGGTGACAGGGGGCGGCTATAATTCACCCCTCCACTTT. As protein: CASRVTGGGYNSPLHF.

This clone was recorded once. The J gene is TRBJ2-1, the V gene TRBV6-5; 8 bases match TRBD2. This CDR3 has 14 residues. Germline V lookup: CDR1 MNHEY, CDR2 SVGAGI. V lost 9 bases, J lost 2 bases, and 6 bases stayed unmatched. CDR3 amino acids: CASKASGPYNEQFF. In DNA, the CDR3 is TGTGCCAGTAAGGCTAGCGGGCCCTACAATGAGCAGTTCTTC.

The CDR3 is CASFRDTQYF. CDR3 bases: TGTGCCAGCTTCAGGGATACGCAGTATTTT. This sequence joins TRBV27 and TRBJ2-3, with unresolved D. This CDR3 is built from 10 residues. The V gene lost 8 bases and the J gene lost 6 bases, with 6 bases spanning the gap. CDR1 is MNHEY and CDR2 is SMNVEV in the germline V gene (reference sequence).

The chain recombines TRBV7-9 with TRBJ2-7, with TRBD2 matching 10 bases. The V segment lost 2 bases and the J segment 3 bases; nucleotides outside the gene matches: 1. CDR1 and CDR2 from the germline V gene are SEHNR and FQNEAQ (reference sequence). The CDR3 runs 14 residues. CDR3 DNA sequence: TGTGCCAGCAGCTTAACTAGCGGGAACTACGAGCAGTACTTC. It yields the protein CASSLTSGNYEQYF.

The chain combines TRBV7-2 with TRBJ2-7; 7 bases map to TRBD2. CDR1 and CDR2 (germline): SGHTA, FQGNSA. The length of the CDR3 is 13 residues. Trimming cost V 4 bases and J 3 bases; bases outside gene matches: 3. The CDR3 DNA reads TGTGCCAGCAGCTCCCGGACTAGCTACGAGCAGTACTTC. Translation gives CASSSRTSYEQYF.

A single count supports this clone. The CDR3 region has the DNA TGTGCCAGCAGCTTACATGGGACTAGCGGCCCAGATACGCAGTATTTT. Its translation is CASSLHGTSGPDTQYF. The V gene is TRBV7-3, the J gene TRBJ2-3; 11 bases agree with TRBD2. The V segment lost 2 bases and the J segment 4 bases; nucleotides outside the gene matches: 5. The CDR3 contains 16 residues. CDR1 is SGHTA and CDR2 is FQGTGA in the germline V gene. The variable domain in full, with the rest retrieved from reference TRBV7-3 and TRBJ2-3, is GAGVSQTPSNKVTEKGKYVELRCDPISGHTALYWYRQSLGQGPEFLIYFQGTGAADDSGLPNDRFFAVRPEGSVSTLKIQRTERGDSAVYLCASSLHGTSGPDTQYFGPGTRLTVL.

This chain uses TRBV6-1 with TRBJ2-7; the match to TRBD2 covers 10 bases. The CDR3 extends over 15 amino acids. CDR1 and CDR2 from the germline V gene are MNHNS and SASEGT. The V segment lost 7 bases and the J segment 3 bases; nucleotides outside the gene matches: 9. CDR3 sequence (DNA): TGTGCCAGCAACCCCAGCGGGAGGGCCTTCTACGAGCAGTACTTC. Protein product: CASNPSGRAFYEQYF.

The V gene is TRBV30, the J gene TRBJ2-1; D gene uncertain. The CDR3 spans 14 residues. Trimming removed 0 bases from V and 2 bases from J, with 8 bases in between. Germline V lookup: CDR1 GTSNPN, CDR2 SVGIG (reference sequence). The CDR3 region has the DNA TGTGCCTGGAGTGTACGGCTAGCCTACAATGAGCAGTTCTTC. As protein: CAWSVRLAYNEQFF.

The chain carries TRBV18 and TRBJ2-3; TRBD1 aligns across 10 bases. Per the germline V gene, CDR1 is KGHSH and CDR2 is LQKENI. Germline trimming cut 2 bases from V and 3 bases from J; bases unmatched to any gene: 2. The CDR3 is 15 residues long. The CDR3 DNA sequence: TGTGCCAGCTCACCATGGGACAGGGGTACAGATACGCAGTATTTT. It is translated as CASSPWDRGTDTQYF.

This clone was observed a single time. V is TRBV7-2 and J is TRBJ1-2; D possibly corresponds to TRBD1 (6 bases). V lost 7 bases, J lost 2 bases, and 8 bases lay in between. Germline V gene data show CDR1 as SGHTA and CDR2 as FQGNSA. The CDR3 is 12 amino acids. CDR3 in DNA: TGTGCCAGCAACAGGGTGAACTATGGCTACACCTTC. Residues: CASNRVNYGYTF.

CDR3: CASSSGQGAFGYTF. The CDR3 DNA reads TGTGCCAGCAGCTCGGGACAGGGGGCGTTCGGCTACACCTTC. The chain carries TRBV5-4 and TRBJ1-2, with TRBD1 identical over 12 bases. The V segment lost 3 bases and the J segment 8 bases; nucleotides outside the gene matches: 5. Germline V lookup: CDR1 SGHNT, CDR2 YYREEE (reference sequence). The CDR3 spans 14 residues.

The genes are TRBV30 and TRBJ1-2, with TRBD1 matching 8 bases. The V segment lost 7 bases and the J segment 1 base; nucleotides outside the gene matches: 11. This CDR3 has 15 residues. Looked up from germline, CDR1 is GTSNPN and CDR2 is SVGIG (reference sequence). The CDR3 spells CAFQLRTGLNYGYTF. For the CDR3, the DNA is TGTGCCTTCCAACTTCGGACAGGGCTTAACTATGGCTACACCTTC.

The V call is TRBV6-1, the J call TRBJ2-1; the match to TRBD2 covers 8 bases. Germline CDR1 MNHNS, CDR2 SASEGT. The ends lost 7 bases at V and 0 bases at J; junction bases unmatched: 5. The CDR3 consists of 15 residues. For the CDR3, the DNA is TGTGCCAGCACCAGCGGGGGAAACTCCTACAATGAGCAGTTCTTC. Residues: CASTSGGNSYNEQFF.

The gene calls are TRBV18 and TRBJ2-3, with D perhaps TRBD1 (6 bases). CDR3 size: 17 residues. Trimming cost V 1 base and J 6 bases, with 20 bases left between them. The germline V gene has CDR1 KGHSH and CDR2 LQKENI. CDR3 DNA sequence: TGTGCCAGCTCACCACGGGGTCCTATAACAGGGAAGGATACGCAGTATTTT. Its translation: CASSPRGPITGKDTQYF.

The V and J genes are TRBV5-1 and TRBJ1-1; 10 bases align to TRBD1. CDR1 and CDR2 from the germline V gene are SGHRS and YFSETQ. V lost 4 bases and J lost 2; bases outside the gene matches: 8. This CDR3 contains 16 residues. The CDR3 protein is CASSIDRGRRNTEAFF. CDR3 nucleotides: TGCGCCAGCAGCATCGACAGGGGGCGCCGAAACACTGAAGCTTTCTTT.